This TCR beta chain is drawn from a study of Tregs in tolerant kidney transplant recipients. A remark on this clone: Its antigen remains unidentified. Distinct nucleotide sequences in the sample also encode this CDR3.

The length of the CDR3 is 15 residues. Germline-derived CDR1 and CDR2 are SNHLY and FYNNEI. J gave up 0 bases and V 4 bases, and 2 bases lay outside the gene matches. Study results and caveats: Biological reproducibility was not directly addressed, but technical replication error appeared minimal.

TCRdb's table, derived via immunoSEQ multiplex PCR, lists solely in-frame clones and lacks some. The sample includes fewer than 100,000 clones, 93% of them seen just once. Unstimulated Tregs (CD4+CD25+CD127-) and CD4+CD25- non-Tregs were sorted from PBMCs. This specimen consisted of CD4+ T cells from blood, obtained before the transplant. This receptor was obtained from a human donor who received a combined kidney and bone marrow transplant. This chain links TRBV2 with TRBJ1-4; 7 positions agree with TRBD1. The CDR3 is CASSGQGTTNEKLFF. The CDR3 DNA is TGTGCCAGCAGTGGACAGGGAACAACTAATGAAAAACTGTTTTTT.